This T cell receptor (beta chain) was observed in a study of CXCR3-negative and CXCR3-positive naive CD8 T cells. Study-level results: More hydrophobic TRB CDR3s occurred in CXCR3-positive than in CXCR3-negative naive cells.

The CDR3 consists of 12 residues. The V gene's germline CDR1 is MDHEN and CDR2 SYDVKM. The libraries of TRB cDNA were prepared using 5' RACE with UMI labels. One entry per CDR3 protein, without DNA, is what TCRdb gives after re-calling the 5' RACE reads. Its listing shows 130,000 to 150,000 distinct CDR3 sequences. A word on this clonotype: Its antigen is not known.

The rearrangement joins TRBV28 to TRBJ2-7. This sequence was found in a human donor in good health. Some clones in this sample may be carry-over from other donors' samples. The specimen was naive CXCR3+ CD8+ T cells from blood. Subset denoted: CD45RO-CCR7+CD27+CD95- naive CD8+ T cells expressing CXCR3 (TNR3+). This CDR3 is CASSPGGWEQYF.